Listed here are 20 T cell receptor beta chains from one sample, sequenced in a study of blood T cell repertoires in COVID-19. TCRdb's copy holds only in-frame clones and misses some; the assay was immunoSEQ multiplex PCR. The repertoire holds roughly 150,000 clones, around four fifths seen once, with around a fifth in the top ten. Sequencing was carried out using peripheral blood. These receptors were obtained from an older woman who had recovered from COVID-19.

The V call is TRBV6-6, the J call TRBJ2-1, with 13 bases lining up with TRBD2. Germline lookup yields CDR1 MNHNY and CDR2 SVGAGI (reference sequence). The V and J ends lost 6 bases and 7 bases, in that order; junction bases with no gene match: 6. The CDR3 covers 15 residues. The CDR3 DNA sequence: TGTGCCAGCAGCGGACTAGCGGGGGCTTTTAATGAGCAGTTCTTC. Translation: CASSGLAGAFNEQFF.

Written as DNA, the CDR3 is TGTGCCAGCAGCTTAAGTGCGTTCGCCTACGAGCAGTACTTC. As protein: CASSLSAFAYEQYF. This sequence joins TRBV7-9 and TRBJ2-7; D uncertain. The V gene's germline CDR1 is SEHNR and CDR2 FQNEAQ (reference sequence). This CDR3 contains 14 residues. The ends were cut back, 2 bases at V and 2 bases at J, with 10 bases in the middle.

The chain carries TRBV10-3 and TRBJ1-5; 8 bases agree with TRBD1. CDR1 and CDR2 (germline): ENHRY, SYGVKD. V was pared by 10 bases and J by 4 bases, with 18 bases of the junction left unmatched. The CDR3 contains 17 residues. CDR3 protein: CATQDRVGLATNQPQHF. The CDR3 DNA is TGTGCCACCCAGGACAGGGTTGGTTTGGCTACAAATCAGCCCCAGCATTTT.

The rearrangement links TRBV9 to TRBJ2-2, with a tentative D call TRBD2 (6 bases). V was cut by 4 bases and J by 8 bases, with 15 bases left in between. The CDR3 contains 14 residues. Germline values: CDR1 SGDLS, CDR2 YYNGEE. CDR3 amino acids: CASSHGTPGGELFF. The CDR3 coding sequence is TGTGCCAGCAGCCACGGGACTCCGGGGGGGGAGCTGTTTTTT.

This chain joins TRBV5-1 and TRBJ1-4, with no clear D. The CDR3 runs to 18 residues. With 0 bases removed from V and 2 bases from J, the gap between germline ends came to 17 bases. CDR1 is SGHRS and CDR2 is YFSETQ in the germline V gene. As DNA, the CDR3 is TGCGCCAGCAGCTTGGGGTCGACACCCGGTGGTACTAATGAAAAACTGTTTTTT. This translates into CASSLGSTPGGTNEKLFF.

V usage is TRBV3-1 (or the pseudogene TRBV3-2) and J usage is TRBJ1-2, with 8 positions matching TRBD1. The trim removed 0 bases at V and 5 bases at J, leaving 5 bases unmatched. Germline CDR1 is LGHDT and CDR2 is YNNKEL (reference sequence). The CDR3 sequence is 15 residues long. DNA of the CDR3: TGTGCCAGCAGCCAAGAGGGGACAGGTGATTATGGCTACACCTTC. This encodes CASSQEGTGDYGYTF.

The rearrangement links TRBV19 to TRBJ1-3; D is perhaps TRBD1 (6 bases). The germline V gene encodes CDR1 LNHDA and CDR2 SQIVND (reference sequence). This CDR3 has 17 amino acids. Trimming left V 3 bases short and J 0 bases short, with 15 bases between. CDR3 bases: TGTGCCAGTAGTATGTGGGGCAGGGGAAGCTCTGGAAACACCATATATTTT. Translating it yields CASSMWGRGSSGNTIYF. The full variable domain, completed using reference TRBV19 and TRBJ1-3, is DGGITQSPKYLFRKEGQNVTLSCEQNLNHDAMYWYRQDPGQGLRLIYYSQIVNDFQKGDIAEGYSVSREKKESFPLTVTSAQKNPTAFYLCASSMWGRGSSGNTIYFGEGSWLTVV.

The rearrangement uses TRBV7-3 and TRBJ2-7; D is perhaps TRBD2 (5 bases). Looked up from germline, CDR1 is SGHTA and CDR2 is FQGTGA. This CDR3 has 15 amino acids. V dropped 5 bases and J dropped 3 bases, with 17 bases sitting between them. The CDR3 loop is CASSQGPGFGYEQYF. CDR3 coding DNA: TGTGCCAGCAGCCAAGGTCCGGGGTTCGGCTACGAGCAGTACTTC.

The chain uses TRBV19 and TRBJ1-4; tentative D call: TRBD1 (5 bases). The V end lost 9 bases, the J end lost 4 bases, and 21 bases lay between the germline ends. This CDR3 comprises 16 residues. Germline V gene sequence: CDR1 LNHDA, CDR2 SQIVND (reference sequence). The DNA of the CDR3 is TGTGCCAGCGGGGGGGAGATGCGGAGGAATAATGAAAAACTGTTTTTT. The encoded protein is CASGGEMRRNNEKLFF.

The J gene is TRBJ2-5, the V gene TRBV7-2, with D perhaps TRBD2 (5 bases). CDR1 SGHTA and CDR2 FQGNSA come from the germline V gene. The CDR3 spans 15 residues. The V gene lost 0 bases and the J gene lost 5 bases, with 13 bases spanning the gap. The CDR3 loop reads CASSLAPSSWETQYF. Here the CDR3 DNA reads TGTGCCAGCAGCTTAGCTCCCTCTAGCTGGGAGACCCAGTACTTC.

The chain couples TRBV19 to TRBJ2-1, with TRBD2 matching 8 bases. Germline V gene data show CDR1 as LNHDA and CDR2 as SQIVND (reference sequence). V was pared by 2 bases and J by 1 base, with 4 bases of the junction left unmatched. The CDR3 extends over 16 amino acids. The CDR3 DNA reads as TGTGCCAGTAGTATAACGGTAGCGGGATCCTACAATGAGCAGTTCTTC. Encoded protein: CASSITVAGSYNEQFF.

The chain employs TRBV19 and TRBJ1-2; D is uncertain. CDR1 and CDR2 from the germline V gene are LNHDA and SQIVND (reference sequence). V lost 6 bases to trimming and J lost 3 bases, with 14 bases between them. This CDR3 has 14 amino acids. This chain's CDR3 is CASRPPGGYYGYTF. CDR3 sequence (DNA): TGTGCCAGTAGGCCTCCAGGAGGGTACTATGGCTACACCTTC.

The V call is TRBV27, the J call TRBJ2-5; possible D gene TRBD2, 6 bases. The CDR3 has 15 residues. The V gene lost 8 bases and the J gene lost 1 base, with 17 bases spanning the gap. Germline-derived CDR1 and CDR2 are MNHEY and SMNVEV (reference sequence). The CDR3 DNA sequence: TGTGCCAGCCGCAGTTTGGGCGGGACCCAAGAGACCCAGTACTTC. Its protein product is CASRSLGGTQETQYF.

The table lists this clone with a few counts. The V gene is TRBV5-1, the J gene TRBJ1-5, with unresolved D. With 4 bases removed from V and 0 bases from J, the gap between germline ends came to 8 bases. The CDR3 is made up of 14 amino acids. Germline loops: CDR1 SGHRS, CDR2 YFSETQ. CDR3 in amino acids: CASSVDGSNQPQHF. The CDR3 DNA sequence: TGCGCCAGCAGCGTGGACGGTAGCAATCAGCCCCAGCATTTT.

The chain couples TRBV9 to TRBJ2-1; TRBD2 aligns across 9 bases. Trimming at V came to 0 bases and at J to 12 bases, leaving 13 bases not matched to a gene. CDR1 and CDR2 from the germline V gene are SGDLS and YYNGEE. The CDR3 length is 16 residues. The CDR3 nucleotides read TGTGCCAGCAGCGTAGACCCCGTAGCGGGAGCCTCTGGGCAGTTCTTC. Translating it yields CASSVDPVAGASGQFF.

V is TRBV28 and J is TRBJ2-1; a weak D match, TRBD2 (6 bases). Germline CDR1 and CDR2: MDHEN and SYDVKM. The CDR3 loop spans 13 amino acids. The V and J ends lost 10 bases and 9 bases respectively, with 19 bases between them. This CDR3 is CATYRSGRVEQFF. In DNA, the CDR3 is TGTGCCACCTATAGGTCCGGGAGAGTTGAGCAGTTCTTC.

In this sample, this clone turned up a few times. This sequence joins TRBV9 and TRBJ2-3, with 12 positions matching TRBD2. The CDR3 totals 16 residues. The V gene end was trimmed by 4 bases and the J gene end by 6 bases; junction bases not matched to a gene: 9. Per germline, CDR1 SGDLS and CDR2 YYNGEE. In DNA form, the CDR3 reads TGTGCCAGCAGCCCAAGACTAGCGGGAGCGGTGGATACGCAGTATTTT. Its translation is CASSPRLAGAVDTQYF. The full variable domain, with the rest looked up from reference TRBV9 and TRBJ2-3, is DSGVTQTPKHLITATGQRVTLRCSPRSGDLSVYWYQQSLDQGLQFLIQYYNGEERAKGNILERFSAQQFPDLHSELNLSSLELGDSALYFCASSPRLAGAVDTQYFGPGTRLTVL.

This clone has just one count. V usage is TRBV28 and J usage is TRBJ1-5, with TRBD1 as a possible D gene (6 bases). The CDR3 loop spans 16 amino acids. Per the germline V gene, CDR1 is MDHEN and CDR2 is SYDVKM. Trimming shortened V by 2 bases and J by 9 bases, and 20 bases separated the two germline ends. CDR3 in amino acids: CASSLRVRTVGRPQHF. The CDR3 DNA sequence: TGTGCCAGCAGTTTACGTGTCCGGACAGTTGGGCGGCCCCAGCATTTT.

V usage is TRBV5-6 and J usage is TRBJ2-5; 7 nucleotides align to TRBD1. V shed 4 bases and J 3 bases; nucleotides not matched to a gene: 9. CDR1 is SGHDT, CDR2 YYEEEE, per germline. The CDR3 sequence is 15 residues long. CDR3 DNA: TGTGCCAGCAGCGCTACCCCCGGGACAGAAGAGACCCAGTACTTC. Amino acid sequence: CASSATPGTEETQYF.

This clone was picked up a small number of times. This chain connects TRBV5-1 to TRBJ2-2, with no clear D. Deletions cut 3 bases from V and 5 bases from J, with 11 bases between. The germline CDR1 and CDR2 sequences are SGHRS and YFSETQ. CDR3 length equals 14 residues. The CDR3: CASSSGVLTGELFF. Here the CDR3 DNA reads TGCGCCAGCAGCTCCGGAGTACTAACCGGGGAGCTGTTTTTT.